This TCR beta chain was observed in a study of T cells in Graves' hyperthyroidism and ophthalmopathy. V was cut by 4 bases and J by 3 bases, with 4 bases left in between. CDR3 length: 12 residues. The germline gives CDR1 SEHNR, CDR2 FQNEAQ (reference sequence). RNA transcripts provided the source from which TCR beta CDR3 regions were amplified. The HTBI primer set drove a first-round RT-PCR of the TCR CDR3. TCRdb re-derived calls from the multiplex PCR reads in MiXCR, one entry per CDR3 protein. Of about 380,000 distinct CDR3 sequences in the sample, about 15% were seen once. General observations from the study: Within blood appeared most thyroid clonotypes that had expanded above 0.001. A model of 13 V-J features distinguished ophthalmopathy from stable hyperthyroidism.

This clonotype was found many times. Its antigen is unidentified. V and J are TRBV7-9 and TRBJ1-5; the D is unclear. The source material was blood. The source is a woman aged 55 to 70 with Graves' hyperthyroidism. The CDR3 nucleotides are TGTGCCAGCAGCTCCGACAATCAGCCCCAGCATTTT. It is translated as CASSSDNQPQHF. Full variable domain (rest looked up from reference TRBV7-9 and TRBJ1-5): DTGVSQNPRHKITKRGQNVTFRCDPISEHNRLYWYRQTLGQGPEFLTYFQNEAQLEKSRLLSDRFSAERPKGSFSTLEIQRTEQGDSAMYLCASSSDNQPQHFGDGTRLSIL.